The rows below give T cell receptor beta chains drawn from one sample of a study of T cell responses to AZD1222 COVID-19 vaccine. Sequenced by immunoSEQ multiplex PCR; TCRdb stores in-frame clones only, minus some. The repertoire consists of around 140,000 clones, with roughly nine tenths occurring once and the leading ten covering approximately 3.9%. The sequences come from peripheral blood, collected 28 days after the second AZD1222 dose. The receptors derive from an adult who received the AZD1222 COVID-19 vaccine. The CDR3 runs from the conserved cysteine through the conserved F or W.

v_call	j_call	cdr3_aa
TRBV29-1	TRBJ1-1	CSVEEGAEAFF
TRBV7-2	TRBJ2-7	CASSPDATGNYEQYF
TRBV29-1	TRBJ1-3	CSVEPGDSGNTIYF
TRBV2	TRBJ1-2	CASRGQAYGYTF
TRBV20-1	TRBJ2-7	CSASSPAAFSYEQYF
TRBV6-2/TRBV6-3	TRBJ1-1	CASSYHIAGGGSGTEAFF
TRBV27	TRBJ1-2	CASTRASPGQNFYGYTF
TRBV18	TRBJ2-5	CASSRGTRGETQYF
TRBV3-1/TRBV3-2	TRBJ1-3	CASSQGTGNTIYF
TRBV4-2	TRBJ2-3	CASSQDSASGSTDTQYF
TRBV11-3	TRBJ1-1	CASSSGTAKRTEAFF
TRBV13	TRBJ1-5	CASSFRSYSNQPQHF
TRBV10-1	TRBJ1-5	CASSESSSLYSNQPQHF
TRBV19	TRBJ2-5	CASSRRGSQETQYF
TRBV7-9	TRBJ2-5	CASSFRREEGETQYF
TRBV9	TRBJ2-5	CASSEKETQYF
TRBV7-8	TRBJ1-2	CASSLAGQANYGYTF
TRBV29-1	TRBJ1-1	CSVLSGDTEAFF
TRBV15	TRBJ1-1	CATRQGARTEAFF
TRBV18	TRBJ1-2	CASSAGQPNYGYTF
TRBV30	TRBJ1-6	CAWSTGEDSPLHF
TRBV5-1	TRBJ2-7	CASSPGTSGGGLYEQYF
TRBV12-3/TRBV12-4	TRBJ2-3	CASSLGGDTQYF
TRBV7-3	TRBJ2-1	CASSRLGPNPFEKDNEQFF
TRBV7-2	TRBJ2-6	CASKLGSGANVLTF
TRBV4-1	TRBJ1-1	CASSQGPNSNTEAFF
TRBV19	TRBJ2-7	CASTPSASVAYEQYF
TRBV29-1	TRBJ2-1	CSVEDSGRFGLNEQFF